Shown below are 16 T cell receptor beta chains from a single sample sequenced in a study of blood T cell repertoires in COVID-19. Only in-frame clones appear in the TCRdb table, and some are missing; sequencing was by immunoSEQ multiplex PCR. The sample gives a few hundred thousand clones, roughly four fifths of which show up once; about 4.9% is in the top ten. The sequencing sample was made of PBMCs or T cells enriched from blood (not recorded which). The receptors come from a woman aged 45 to 65 who had recovered from COVID-19.

The V gene is TRBV14, the J gene TRBJ2-1; TRBD2 agrees at 7 bases. The CDR3 totals 12 residues. J was trimmed by 10 bases and V by 4 bases; bases with no gene match: 4. The germline gives CDR1 SGHDN, CDR2 FVKESK. The CDR3 nucleotides read TGTGCCAGCAGCCGGGGGGGAGTGGAGCAGTTCTTC. This encodes CASSRGGVEQFF.

The chain carries TRBV2 and TRBJ1-3, with TRBD1 matching 8 bases. Per germline, CDR1 SNHLY and CDR2 FYNNEI. The CDR3 consists of 15 residues. V shed 6 bases and J 3 bases; nucleotides not matched to a gene: 7. The CDR3 region is CASRAQGALGNTIYF. Written as DNA, the CDR3 is TGTGCCAGCAGGGCCCAGGGGGCCCTTGGAAACACCATATATTTT. The full variable domain, completed using reference TRBV2 and TRBJ1-3, is EPEVTQTPSHQVTQMGQEVILRCVPISNHLYFYWYRQILGQKVEFLVSFYNNEISEKSEIFDDQFSVERPDGSNFTLKIRSTKLEDSAMYFCASRAQGALGNTIYFGEGSWLTVV.

This rearrangement joins TRBV6-2 or TRBV6-3 to TRBJ2-7; 9 bases match TRBD1. Germline CDR1 reads MNHEY; CDR2 reads SVGEGT. V gave up 5 bases and J gave up 3 bases; unmatched junction bases: 5. The CDR3 totals 14 residues. For the CDR3, the DNA is TGTGCCAGCAGTCGGACAGGGGCTCACTACGAGCAGTACTTC. This sequence encodes CASSRTGAHYEQYF.

V and J are TRBV18 and TRBJ1-2; a weak D match, TRBD1 (5 bases). This CDR3 region has 15 residues. CDR1 is KGHSH, CDR2 LQKENI, per germline. Trimming pared 3 bases from V and 8 bases from J, leaving 19 bases between. The CDR3 nucleotides read TGTGCCAGCTCACCCCCCGCGGGGGGTTTTGTAGGCTACACCTTC. Translated, it gives CASSPPAGGFVGYTF.

In its sample, this clone was seen once. The J gene is TRBJ2-7, the V gene TRBV7-2; 9 bases are a match to TRBD1. V was pared by 2 bases and J by 6 bases, with 5 bases of the junction left unmatched. There are 14 residues in the CDR3. The germline V gene encodes CDR1 SGHTA and CDR2 FQGNSA. CDR3 amino acids: CASSLNRGRGEQYF. The CDR3 coding sequence is TGTGCCAGCAGCTTAAACAGGGGGCGCGGCGAGCAGTACTTC.

V and J are TRBV6-5 and TRBJ1-2, with D perhaps TRBD1 (6 bases). Germline values: CDR1 MNHEY, CDR2 SVGAGI. CDR3 length: 15 amino acids. V was cut by 2 bases and J by 2 bases, with 12 bases left in between. The CDR3 sequence: CASSYNQGLNYGYTF. The CDR3 DNA is TGTGCCAGCAGTTACAATCAGGGGTTGAACTATGGCTACACCTTC.

This clone was seen just once. The J gene is TRBJ1-6, the V gene TRBV7-9; D uncertain. Trimming removed 7 bases from V and 0 bases from J, with 16 bases in between. CDR3 length: 17 amino acids. In germline, CDR1 is SEHNR, CDR2 FQNEAQ (reference sequence). This CDR3 reads CASTDGSTSSYNSPLHF. CDR3 in DNA: TGTGCCAGCACCGACGGGTCAACCAGCTCCTATAATTCACCCCTCCACTTT.

This clone appeared a single time. The J gene is TRBJ1-5, the V gene TRBV23-1, with D possibly TRBD1 on 6 matching bases. TRBV23-1 is identified as an open reading frame with a role that is uncertain. This CDR3 is 17 amino acids long. The V end was cut by 4 bases, the J end by 4 bases, with 20 bases between. The CDR3 coding sequence is TGCGCCAGCAGTCCCCACCAGGGGTCGGGATCTAATCAGCCCCAGCATTTT. This translates into CASSPHQGSGSNQPQHF.

The chain couples TRBV6-2 or TRBV6-3 to TRBJ2-7; 7 positions agree with TRBD2. The V gene's germline CDR1 is MNHEY and CDR2 SVGEGT. Trimming at V came to 6 bases and at J to 3 bases, leaving 11 bases not matched to a gene. This CDR3 region has 15 residues. DNA of the CDR3: TGTGCCAGCAGCCCGGGGGGTCCTCGTCTCTACGAGCAGTACTTC. As protein: CASSPGGPRLYEQYF.

In regard to this clone: The sample has other DNA sequences that encode this CDR3 too. The chain combines TRBV5-1 with TRBJ1-2; tentatively, D is TRBD1 (5 bases). V lost 4 bases to trimming and J lost 6 bases, with 7 bases between them. Germline CDR1 and CDR2: SGHRS and YFSETQ. This CDR3 is 11 amino acids long. The CDR3 DNA reads as TGCGCCAGCAGCCCGGGGGATGGCTACACCTTC. Protein product: CASSPGDGYTF.

J is TRBJ1-1 and V is TRBV5-5; maybe TRBD1 (6 bases). With 2 bases removed from V and 10 bases from J, the gap between germline ends came to 15 bases. There are 13 residues in the CDR3. Germline lookup yields CDR1 SGHKS and CDR2 YYEKEE (reference sequence). CDR3 amino acids: CASSFSGGARAFF. Written as DNA, the CDR3 is TGTGCCAGCAGCTTCAGTGGGGGCGCGAGAGCTTTCTTT.

This clone was seen only a few times. This chain joins TRBV3-1 (or the pseudogene TRBV3-2) and TRBJ1-2; possible D gene TRBD1, 5 bases. V lost 0 bases and J 11 bases, leaving 16 bases between the germline ends. The CDR3 extends over 14 amino acids. Germline CDR1 is LGHDT and CDR2 is YNNKEL (reference sequence). CDR3 sequence: CASSQDLPVAGYTF. The CDR3 nucleotides read TGTGCCAGCAGCCAAGATTTGCCTGTTGCAGGGTACACCTTC.

As DNA, the CDR3 is TGTGCCAGCGGTGGGGGCAGTCAGCCCCAGCATTTT. This encodes CASGGGSQPQHF. This chain uses TRBV3-1 (or the pseudogene TRBV3-2) with TRBJ1-5; D possibly corresponds to TRBD1 (6 bases). Between the trimmed V and J ends, which lost 8 bases and 6 bases, there was a span of 11 bases. Germline V gene data show CDR1 as LGHDT and CDR2 as YNNKEL (reference sequence). This CDR3 is 12 amino acids long.

CDR3 sequence (DNA): TGTGCCACCGAGGCAAATCTTGCAACTAATGAAAAACTGTTTTTT. As protein: CATEANLATNEKLFF. The V and J genes are TRBV15 and TRBJ1-4; D is undetermined. CDR1 is LNHNV, CDR2 YYDKDF, per germline (reference sequence). CDR3 size: 15 residues. Trimming stripped 8 bases from V and 0 bases from J, with 13 bases between. The full variable domain, rest sourced from reference TRBV15 and TRBJ1-4, is DAMVIQNPRYQVTQFGKPVTLSCSQTLNHNVMYWYQQKSSQAPKLLFHYYDKDFNNEADTPDNFQSRRPNTSFCFLDIRSPGLGDTAMYLCATEANLATNEKLFFGSGTQLSVL.

The gene calls are TRBV6-5 and TRBJ1-1; TRBD1 aligns across 7 bases. There are 11 residues in the CDR3. V dropped 8 bases and J dropped 7; count of bases not matched to a gene: 4. The germline V gene encodes CDR1 MNHEY and CDR2 SVGAGI. CDR3 protein: CASPRDSEAFF. CDR3 bases: TGTGCCAGCCCTCGGGACAGTGAAGCTTTCTTT.

Here the CDR3 reads CASSQTRQGKYGYTF. In DNA, the CDR3 is TGTGCCAGCAGCCAAACGAGACAGGGGAAGTATGGCTACACCTTC. The chain links TRBV3-1 (or the pseudogene TRBV3-2) to TRBJ1-2; 8 nucleotides match TRBD1. CDR3 length: 15 residues. The V and J ends lost 2 bases and 5 bases, in that order; junction bases with no gene match: 7. CDR1 LGHDT and CDR2 YNNKEL come from the germline V gene (reference sequence).